This T cell receptor beta chain originates from a study of T cell repertoires in cytomegalovirus infection. Study at large: Epitope selection comprised recently identified HLA-C-restricted CMV epitopes and well-studied HLA-B-restricted CMV epitopes. Public TCR beta signature analysis indicated the presence of both CMV infection and matching HLA type.

For this clonotype: Its antigen is undetermined.

Via MiXCR, TCRdb re-called the reads, giving one row per CDR3 protein. Among about 890,000 distinct CDR3 sequences, approximately 31% were seen once, and the ten largest hold roughly 12%. The material was cultured CD8+ T cells from PBMCs, obtained from culture after CMV antigen stimulation. The receptor was isolated from a human donor in good health (CMV status not recorded). Some clones in this sample may be carry-over from other donors' samples.

The CDR3 DNA follows: TGTGCCAGCAGTCTACAGGGCTCTATCTATGGCTACACCTTC. The encoded protein is CASSLQGSIYGYTF. The chain employs TRBV27 and TRBJ1-2; a weak D match, TRBD1 (6 bases). CDR1 is MNHEY and CDR2 is SMNVEV in the germline V gene (reference sequence). This CDR3 contains 14 residues. Trimming stripped 5 bases from V and 4 bases from J, with 14 bases between.